This T cell receptor beta chain was obtained from a study of cytomegalovirus exposure and HLA in healthy donors. Study outcomes and limitations: As was reported, the classifier diagnosed cytomegalovirus status with high specificity and sensitivity. The authors listed 150 or so TCR beta chains as cytomegalovirus-associated.

Both 60 Vbeta primers and 13 Jbeta primers went into the PCR. The protocol was immunoSEQ multiplex PCR, while the TCRdb copy is restricted to in-frame clones and leaves out a portion. This sample yields more than 80,000 clones, of which 70% to 75% are seen a single time; around 4.3% belongs to the top ten. As regards this clone: Its matching antigen is unknown.

Sequencing was carried out using PBMCs. The receptor was derived from a man aged 55 to 70 in good health and CMV-seronegative.

The CDR3 spells CASSFGQIGGRATEAFF. Written as DNA, the CDR3 is TGCGCCAGCAGCTTCGGTCAGATAGGGGGAAGGGCCACTGAAGCTTTCTTT. This chain links TRBV5-1 with TRBJ1-1, with a weak D call TRBD1 (6 bases). The CDR3 is 17 amino acids. The V gene's germline CDR1 is SGHRS and CDR2 YFSETQ. The germline V and J ends were trimmed by 2 bases and 4 bases, with 21 bases remaining between them.